This is a list of T cell receptor beta chains from one sample in a study of T cells in Graves' hyperthyroidism and ophthalmopathy. Each CDR3 protein gets one entry after TCRdb re-called the multiplex PCR reads with MiXCR. The sample consists of fewer than 750,000 distinct CDR3 sequences, about 45% of them appearing once. The sample taken for sequencing was peripheral blood or thyroid tissue (not recorded which). The receptors come from a woman between 18 and 29 years old with Graves' hyperthyroidism. Each CDR3 is given with its conserved first and last residue. D genes are given only for firm matches. Part of the rows lack a size; the others show once, few, many or a class for expanded clones.

V gene,clone size,D gene,J gene,CDR3 DNA,CDR3 protein
TRBV20-1,.,.,TRBJ1-2,TGCAGTGCTAGCGGGAGGGGGGAGGGCTACACCTTC,CSASGRGEGYTF
TRBV18,.,TRBD1,TRBJ2-5,TGTGCCAGCTCATCCGACAGGGTGGTAAAGACCCAGTACTTC,CASSSDRVVKTQYF
TRBV2,few,.,TRBJ2-7,TGTGCCAGCAGCCCCGAAAGGGAAGAGCAGTACTTC,CASSPEREEQYF
TRBV10-3,many,TRBD1,TRBJ1-5,TGTGCCATCAGTGAGTCCTACGGGGACAGGGCTTATGATCAGCCCCAGCATTTT,CAISESYGDRAYDQPQHF
TRBV10-2,.,TRBD1,TRBJ1-1,TGCGCCAGCAGTGAGTCCCGACAGGGAAAAAGAGAAGCTTTCTTT,CASSESRQGKREAFF
TRBV29-1,many,.,TRBJ2-7,TGCAGCGTTGAATCAGGAATGTACGAGCAGTACTTC,CSVESGMYEQYF
TRBV7-2,many,.,TRBJ1-2,TGTGCCAGCAGCTCTTTTCGTACAGGGCTTTCTGGCTACACCTTC,CASSSFRTGLSGYTF
TRBV12-5,once,TRBD1,TRBJ2-2,TGTGCTAGTGGTTTGGCCTCCGTTCACAGGGGACAAGACGGGGAGCTGTTTTTT,CASGLASVHRGQDGELFF
TRBV12-3/TRBV12-4,many,.,TRBJ2-5,TGTGCCAGCAGCCTAAATTGGGCGGAGGAGACCCAGTACTTC,CASSLNWAEETQYF
TRBV7-3,.,TRBD2,TRBJ2-1,TGTGCCAGCAGCTTAGGTTTGAGTAGCGGGAGTTACAATGAGCAGTTCTTC,CASSLGLSSGSYNEQFF
TRBV4-3,.,TRBD2,TRBJ2-7,TGCGCCAGCAGCCAAGATCAGGGACTACCCTACGAGCAGTACTTC,CASSQDQGLPYEQYF
TRBV6-5,many,.,TRBJ1-2,TGTGCCAGCAGTTACAGATCCGAGGGGAGGAACTATGGCTACACCTTC,CASSYRSEGRNYGYTF
TRBV12-3/TRBV12-4,few,TRBD1,TRBJ2-5,TGTGCCAGCAGCCTGGGACAGAGAGGGGAGACCCAGTACTTC,CASSLGQRGETQYF